This T cell receptor (beta chain) was found in a study of T cells after yellow fever vaccination. General study points: Although most clonotypes did not, a small share appeared in both CD4 and CD8 compartments. Once the booster was given, most primary-vaccination clones reappeared, at roughly 96% for CD4 and more than 85% for CD8. Abundant clonotypes (contaminants from the bulk population) could be present in FACS-sorted repertoires.

Comments on this clonotype: Its antigen is not known.

TCRdb re-derived calls from the 5' RACE reads in MiXCR, one entry per CDR3 protein. Among about 630,000 distinct CDR3 sequences listed, 9% to 15% were seen once. The J segment lost 4 bases and the V segment lost 3 bases, leaving 9 bases of the junction unmatched. CDR3 length: 15 residues. Germline V gives CDR1 DFQATT, CDR2 SNEGSKA (reference sequence). The clonotype originates from a young man who received the YFV17D yellow fever vaccine. Sequences were derived from PBMCs, sampled on the day of the yellow fever booster vaccination. The chain employs TRBV20-1 and TRBJ1-1; 9 nucleotides line up with TRBD1. The DNA for the CDR3 is TGCAGTGCTAGGAAAAACAGGGGGCGGGTCACTGAAGCTTTCTTT. This encodes CSARKNRGRVTEAFF.